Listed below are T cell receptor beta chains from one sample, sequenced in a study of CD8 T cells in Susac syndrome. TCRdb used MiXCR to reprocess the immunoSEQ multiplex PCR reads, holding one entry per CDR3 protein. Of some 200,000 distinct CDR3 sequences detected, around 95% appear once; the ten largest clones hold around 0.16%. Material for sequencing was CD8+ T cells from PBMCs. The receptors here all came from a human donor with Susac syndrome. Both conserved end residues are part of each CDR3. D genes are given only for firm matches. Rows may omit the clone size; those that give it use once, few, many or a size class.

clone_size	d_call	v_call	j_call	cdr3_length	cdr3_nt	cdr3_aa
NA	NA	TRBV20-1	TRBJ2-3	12	TGCAGTGCTAGAATTTCGGTAGATACGCAGTATTTT	CSARISVDTQYF
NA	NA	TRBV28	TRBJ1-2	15	TGTGCCAGCAGTCCAATTGGGGGCGTTAACTATGGCTACACCTTC	CASSPIGGVNYGYTF
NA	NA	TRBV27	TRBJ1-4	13	TGTGCCAGCAGTTTATTGGCGGATGAAAAACTGTTTTTT	CASSLLADEKLFF
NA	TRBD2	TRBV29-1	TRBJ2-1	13	TGCAGCGCTGCTAGCGGGAGGGGGGGTGAGCAGTTCTTC	CSAASGRGGEQFF
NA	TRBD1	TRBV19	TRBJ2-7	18	TGTGCCAGTAGTCCGAAGGGCAGGGGGCGCTTTATAGACTACGAGCAGTACTTC	CASSPKGRGRFIDYEQYF
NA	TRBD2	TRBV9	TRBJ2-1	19	TGTGCCAGCAGCGTAGGGCTAGCGGGGGCCGGTAGCTCCTACAATGAGCAGTTCTTC	CASSVGLAGAGSSYNEQFF
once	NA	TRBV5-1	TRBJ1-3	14	TGCGCCAGCAGCTTGGCCTTTTCTGGAAACACCATATATTTT	CASSLAFSGNTIYF
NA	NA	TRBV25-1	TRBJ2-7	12	TGTGCCAGCATAGGCAGGGCGCACGAGCAGTACTTC	CASIGRAHEQYF
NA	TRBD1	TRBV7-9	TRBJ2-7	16	TGTGCCAGCAGCTTAGTAACAGGGGATTTTGATTACGAGCAGTACTTC	CASSLVTGDFDYEQYF
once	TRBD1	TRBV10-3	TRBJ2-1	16	TGTGCCATCAGTGAGTCGACAGGGGGCTGGTACAATGAGCAGTTCTTC	CAISESTGGWYNEQFF
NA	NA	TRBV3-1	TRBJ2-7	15	TGTGCCAGCAGCCAAGATCTCAGGGATACCTACGAGCAGTACTTC	CASSQDLRDTYEQYF
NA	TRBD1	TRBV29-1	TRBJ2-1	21	TGCAGCGTTGAACTCGCGCCAGGGGGTGATCCGTTAGTCAAGTCCTACAATGAGCAGTTCTTC	CSVELAPGGDPLVKSYNEQFF
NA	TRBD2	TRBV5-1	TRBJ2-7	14	TGCGCCAGCAGTGTGGCGGGGGGGATCGACGAGCAGTACTTC	CASSVAGGIDEQYF
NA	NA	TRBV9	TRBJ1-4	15	TGTGCCAGCAGCGCTGCCGGCCAGCCAGATGAAAAACTGTTTTTT	CASSAAGQPDEKLFF
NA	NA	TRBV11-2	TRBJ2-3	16	TGTGCCAGCAGCTTAACAGACTTTATATCGGTAGATACGCAGTATTTT	CASSLTDFISVDTQYF
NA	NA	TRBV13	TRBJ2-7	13	TGTGCCAGCAGCTTAGGAAAATCCCGCGAGCAGTACTTC	CASSLGKSREQYF
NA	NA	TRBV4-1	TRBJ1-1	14	TGCGCCAGCAGCCAAGCAAATAGGGGGGCTGAAGCTTTCTTT	CASSQANRGAEAFF
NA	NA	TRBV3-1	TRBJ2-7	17	TGTGCCAGCAGCCAAAGGATATCAGACCGGAGCTCCTACGAGCAGTACTTC	CASSQRISDRSSYEQYF
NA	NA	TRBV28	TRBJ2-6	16	TGTGCCAGCAGCTCCGGGACGGAGTCTGGGGCCAACGTCCTGACTTTC	CASSSGTESGANVLTF
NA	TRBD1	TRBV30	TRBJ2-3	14	TGTGCCTGGAGGCCGGGACAGAGCACAGATACGCAGTATTTT	CAWRPGQSTDTQYF
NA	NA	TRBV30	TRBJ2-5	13	TGTGCCTGGAGTGTACTAGAGGGAAAGACCCAGTACTTC	CAWSVLEGKTQYF
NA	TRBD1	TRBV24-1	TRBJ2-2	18	TGTGCCACCAGTACATTCAGAGGGACAGGGAGGAACACCGGGGAGCTGTTTTTT	CATSTFRGTGRNTGELFF
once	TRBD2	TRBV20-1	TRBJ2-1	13	TGCAGTGCTAGGACTAGCGGGACCAATGAGCAGTTCTTC	CSARTSGTNEQFF
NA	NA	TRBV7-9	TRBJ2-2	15	TGTGCCAGCAGCACGACAGTGACGAACACCGGGGAGCTGTTTTTT	CASSTTVTNTGELFF
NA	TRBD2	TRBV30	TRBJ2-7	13	TGTGCCTGGACGCCGGGGGGAGGCTACGAGCAGTACTTC	CAWTPGGGYEQYF
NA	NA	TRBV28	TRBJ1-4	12	TGTGCCAGCACTCCAGGAGGTGAAAAACTGTTTTTT	CASTPGGEKLFF
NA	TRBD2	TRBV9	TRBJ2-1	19	TGTGCCAGCAGCGGGGTGGGGACTAGCGGGGGCCATTCCTACAATGAGCAGTTCTTC	CASSGVGTSGGHSYNEQFF
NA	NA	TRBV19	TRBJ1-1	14	TGTGCCAGTAGTAGGGGTTTTGGGAACACTGAAGCTTTCTTT	CASSRGFGNTEAFF
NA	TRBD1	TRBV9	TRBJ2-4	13	TGTGCCTCATCGACAGGGGCCAAAAACATTCAGTACTTC	CASSTGAKNIQYF
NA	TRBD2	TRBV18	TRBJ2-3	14	TGTGCCAGCTCACCAGGGAGGGCCACAGATACGCAGTATTTT	CASSPGRATDTQYF
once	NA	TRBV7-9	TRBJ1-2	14	TGTGCCAGCAGCTTATCAGGGGATTACTATGGCTACACCTTC	CASSLSGDYYGYTF
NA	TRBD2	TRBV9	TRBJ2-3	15	TGTGCCAGCAGCTCCGCTAGCGGGGATACAGATACGCAGTATTTT	CASSSASGDTDTQYF
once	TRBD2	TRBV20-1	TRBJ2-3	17	TGCAGTGCGGAGGGACTAGCTTCCTCCCAGAACACAGATACGCAGTATTTT	CSAEGLASSQNTDTQYF
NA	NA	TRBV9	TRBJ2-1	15	TGTGCCAGCAGCGTAGATCTCGGGGGCTACGATGAGCAGTTCTTC	CASSVDLGGYDEQFF
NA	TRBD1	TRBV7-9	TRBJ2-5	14	TGTGCCAGCAGCCGACAGGGGAGCCGGGAGACCCAGTACTTC	CASSRQGSRETQYF
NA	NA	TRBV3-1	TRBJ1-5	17	TGTGCCAGCAGCCAAGATACAGGGTCGGAAAGCAATCAGCCCCAGCATTTT	CASSQDTGSESNQPQHF
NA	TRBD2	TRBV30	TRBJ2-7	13	TGTGCCTGGAGTAGCGGGGGGAACTACGAGCAGTACTTC	CAWSSGGNYEQYF
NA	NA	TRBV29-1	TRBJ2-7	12	TGCAGCGTTGGATTGGGCTCCTACGAGCAGTACTTC	CSVGLGSYEQYF
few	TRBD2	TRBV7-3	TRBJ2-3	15	TGTGCCAGCAGTCTTAGCGGGGGCAGCACAGATACGCAGTATTTT	CASSLSGGSTDTQYF
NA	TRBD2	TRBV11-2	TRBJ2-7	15	TGTGCCAGCAGCTTAGCGGCTAGCGGGGTTTACGAGCAGTACTTC	CASSLAASGVYEQYF
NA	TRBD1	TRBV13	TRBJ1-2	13	TGTGCCAGCAGCGACAGGGGGAATTATGGCTACACCTTC	CASSDRGNYGYTF
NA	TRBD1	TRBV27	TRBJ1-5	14	TGTGCCAGCAGTGGACAGGGAGCGAATCAGCCCCAGCATTTT	CASSGQGANQPQHF
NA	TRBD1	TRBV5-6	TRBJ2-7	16	TGTGCCAGCAGCTTTACAGGGGGTGCCAAGTCCTACGAGCAGTACTTC	CASSFTGGAKSYEQYF
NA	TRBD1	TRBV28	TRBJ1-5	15	TGTGCCAGCAGGACGTGGACAGGGTACAATCAGCCCCAGCATTTT	CASRTWTGYNQPQHF
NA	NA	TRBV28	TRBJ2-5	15	TGTGCCAGCAGTTCCCTAGGGGGAGGGCTAAAGACCCAGTACTTC	CASSSLGGGLKTQYF
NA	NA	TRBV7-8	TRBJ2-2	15	TGTGCCAGCAGCTTAGGGTGGGGGGACACCGGGGAGCTGTTTTTT	CASSLGWGDTGELFF
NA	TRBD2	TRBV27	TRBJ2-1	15	TGTGCCAGCAGTTCCCCGCGGGAGCTACACAATGAGCAGTTCTTC	CASSSPRELHNEQFF
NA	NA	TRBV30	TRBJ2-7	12	TGTGCCTGGAGTCCAGGGTCCTACGAGCAGTACTTC	CAWSPGSYEQYF
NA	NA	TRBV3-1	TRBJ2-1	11	TGTGCCAGTGAAGCGGCGAATGAGCAGTTCTTC	CASEAANEQFF
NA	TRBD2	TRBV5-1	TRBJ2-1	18	TGCGCCAGCAGCTTCGGACTAGCGGGAGCAAAGTCCTACAATGAGCAGTTCTTC	CASSFGLAGAKSYNEQFF
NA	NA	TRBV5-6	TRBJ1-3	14	TGTGCCAGCAGCTTGATGTCTTCTGGAAACACCATATATTTT	CASSLMSSGNTIYF
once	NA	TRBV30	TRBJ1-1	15	TGTGCCTGGAGCTCCGGGCAGGGAGTGAACACTGAAGCTTTCTTT	CAWSSGQGVNTEAFF
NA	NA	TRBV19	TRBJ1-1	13	TGTGCCAGTAGTATCCAGATGAACACTGAAGCTTTCTTT	CASSIQMNTEAFF
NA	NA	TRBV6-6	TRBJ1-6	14	TGTGCCAGCAGCACGGACCGAGGCAATTCACCCCTCCACTTT	CASSTDRGNSPLHF
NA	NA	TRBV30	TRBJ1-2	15	TGTGCCTGGAGTGTACTGTACAGCCCTAACTATGGCTACACCTTC	CAWSVLYSPNYGYTF
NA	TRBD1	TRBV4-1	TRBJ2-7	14	TGCGCCAGCAGAGGGGACAGGGGGCTTGACGAGCAGTACTTC	CASRGDRGLDEQYF
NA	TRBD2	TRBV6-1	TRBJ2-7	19	TGTGCCAGCAGTCCCCTCGCTAGCGGGAGGGTTGCGGCCCCAAACGAGCAGTACTTC	CASSPLASGRVAAPNEQYF
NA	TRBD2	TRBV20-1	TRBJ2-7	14	TGCAGTGCTAGAGAGGAAGCGGGAATATCCGAGCAGTACTTC	CSAREEAGISEQYF